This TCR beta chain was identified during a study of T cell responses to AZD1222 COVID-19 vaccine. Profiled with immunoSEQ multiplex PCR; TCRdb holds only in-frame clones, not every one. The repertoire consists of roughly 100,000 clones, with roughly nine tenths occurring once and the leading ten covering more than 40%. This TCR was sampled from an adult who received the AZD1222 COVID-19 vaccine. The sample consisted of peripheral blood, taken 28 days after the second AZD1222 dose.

Here the CDR3 DNA reads TGTGCCAGCAGTTTATCGAGCGGCTACGAGCAGTACTTC. Its translation: CASSLSSGYEQYF. V usage is TRBV27 and J usage is TRBJ2-7, with a tentative D call TRBD2 (5 bases). Germline CDR1 reads MNHEY; CDR2 reads SMNVEV (reference sequence). The CDR3 is made up of 13 amino acids. Trimming took 0 bases from V and 3 from J, leaving 6 bases between them.